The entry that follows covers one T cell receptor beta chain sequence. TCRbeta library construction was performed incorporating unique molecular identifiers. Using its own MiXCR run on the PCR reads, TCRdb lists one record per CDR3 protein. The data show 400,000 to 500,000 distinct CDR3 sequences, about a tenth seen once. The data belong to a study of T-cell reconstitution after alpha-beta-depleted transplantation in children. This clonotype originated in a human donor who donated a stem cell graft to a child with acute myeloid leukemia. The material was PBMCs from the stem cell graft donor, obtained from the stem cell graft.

CDR3 nucleotides: TGTGCCTGGGAGACTAGCGAGAGCTCCTACGAGCAGTACTTC. This gives the protein CAWETSESSYEQYF. V is TRBV30 and J is TRBJ2-7; 8 positions agree with TRBD2. The V gene end was trimmed by 5 bases and the J gene end by 0 bases; junction bases not matched to a gene: 6. The CDR3 extends over 14 amino acids. CDR1 is GTSNPN, CDR2 SVGIG, per germline (reference sequence). The full variable domain, its missing parts supplied by reference TRBV30 and TRBJ2-7, is SQTIHQWPATLVQPVGSPLSLECTVEGTSNPNLYWYRQAAGRGLQLLFYSVGIGQISSEVPQNLSASRPQDRQFILSSKKLLLSDSGFYLCAWETSESSYEQYFGPGTRLTVT.